What follows are 23 T cell receptor beta chains derived from one specimen sequenced in a study of CD8+CD57+ T cells in acquired aplastic anemia. Genomic DNA provided the template from which TCR beta VDJ and CDR3 profiles were obtained. One entry per CDR3 protein results from TCRdb running MiXCR on the reads. The table lists some 220,000 distinct CDR3 sequences, 34% of them singletons. Sequencing was carried out using sorted CD4+, CD8+, or CD8+CD57+ T cells (not recorded which) from PBMCs. The receptor set was obtained from a human donor in good health, serving as a control.

This clonotype turned up a few times. This sequence joins TRBV10-3 and TRBJ1-6, with D tentatively TRBD1 (6 bases). The germline V and J ends were trimmed by 0 bases and 10 bases, with 10 bases remaining between them. The CDR3 is 14 amino acids. Per the germline V gene, CDR1 is ENHRY and CDR2 is SYGVKD. The CDR3 DNA reads TGTGCCATCAGTGAGTCTGGGGGCGGATCACCCCTCCACTTT. It yields the protein CAISESGGGSPLHF.

This clonotype was recorded at least ten times. V is TRBV6-1 and J is TRBJ1-2; D perhaps matches TRBD1 (5 bases). Germline V gene data show CDR1 as MNHNS and CDR2 as SASEGT. The V and J ends lost 8 bases and 4 bases respectively, with 17 bases between them. The CDR3 extends over 14 amino acids. CDR3 residues: CASVLGVGVYGYTF. Here the CDR3 DNA reads TGTGCCAGCGTCCTAGGGGTGGGAGTCTATGGCTACACCTTC.

The CDR3 region has the DNA TGCAGTGCCTCCCCAAGTGCTTCGTCTATCAGGGCGGGAGGGCCCTACGAGCAGTACTTC. As protein: CSASPSASSIRAGGPYEQYF. The chain is built from TRBV20-1 and TRBJ2-7; TRBD2 matches at 9 bases. V was pared by 6 bases and J by 2 bases, with 26 bases of the junction left unmatched. The CDR3 consists of 20 residues. Germline CDR1 and CDR2: DFQATT and SNEGSKA (reference sequence).

V usage is TRBV30 and J usage is TRBJ2-1; no reliable D call. The ends were cut back, 2 bases at V and 3 bases at J, with 2 bases in the middle. CDR3 length: 11 amino acids. CDR1 GTSNPN and CDR2 SVGIG come from the germline V gene (reference sequence). The CDR3 DNA reads TGTGCCTGGAGTCACTACAATGAGCAGTTCTTC. Translation gives CAWSHYNEQFF.

This clonotype has a handful of counts. The chain employs TRBV4-1 and TRBJ1-6; D is uncertain. Germline V gene lookup returns CDR1 MGHRA and CDR2 YSYEKL. The CDR3 spans 17 residues. V lost 1 base, J lost 6 bases, and 16 bases lay in between. CDR3: CASSQGVGGLGNSPLHF. The CDR3 nucleotides read TGCGCCAGCAGCCAAGGAGTTGGAGGGTTAGGTAATTCACCCCTCCACTTT.

Ten or more counts support this clonotype. This sequence joins TRBV3-1 and TRBJ1-1, with D hard to call. V lost 3 bases to trimming and J lost 3 bases, with 8 bases between them. The CDR3 totals 13 residues. CDR1 LGHDT and CDR2 YNNKEL come from the germline V gene (reference sequence). The CDR3 loop is CASSHEGYTEAFF. The CDR3 nucleotides are TGTGCCAGCAGCCATGAGGGATACACTGAAGCTTTCTTT.

In its sample, this clonotype was seen a few times. The chain carries TRBV7-6 and TRBJ1-3; no definite D call. V was shortened by 7 bases and J by 4 bases, with 8 bases between the two germline ends. CDR1 SGHVS and CDR2 FNYEAQ come from the germline V gene. This CDR3 is 12 amino acids long. The CDR3 DNA reads as TGTGCCAGCAACTTGGCGGGAAACACCATATATTTT. Amino acid sequence: CASNLAGNTIYF.

Remarks on this clonotype: A much bigger clone sits one base away, suggesting this may be a read error. This rearrangement joins TRBV29-1 to TRBJ1-1, with D perhaps matching TRBD1 (5 bases). The CDR3 extends over 14 amino acids. With 8 bases removed from V and 0 bases from J, the gap between germline ends came to 16 bases. Germline CDR1 is SQVTM and CDR2 is ANQGSEA. CDR3 DNA sequence: TGCAGCACAGCCGGCGGACATTTGAACACTGAAGCTTTCTTT. Its protein is CSTAGGHLNTEAFF.

This chain links TRBV5-1 with TRBJ2-7, with 12 bases aligning to TRBD1. Germline V gives CDR1 SGHRS, CDR2 YFSETQ. The CDR3 is 15 residues long. Trimming at V came to 4 bases and at J to 4 bases, leaving 6 bases not matched to a gene. CDR3 DNA: TGCGCCAGCAGCCAGGGGACAGGGGGCATTTACGAGCAGTACTTC. Translated, it gives CASSQGTGGIYEQYF.

The V and J genes are TRBV5-4 and TRBJ2-3, with 9 bases lining up with TRBD2. In germline, CDR1 is SGHNT, CDR2 YYREEE (reference sequence). V dropped 5 bases and J dropped 6; count of bases not matched to a gene: 10. The CDR3 sequence is 15 residues long. The CDR3 reads CASSLTSGGGDTQYF. CDR3 in DNA: TGTGCCAGCAGTTTGACTAGCGGCGGTGGGGATACGCAGTATTTT.

At least ten counts were recorded for this clonotype. The J gene is TRBJ1-6, the V gene TRBV7-9; a weak D match, TRBD1 (6 bases). CDR3 length: 15 amino acids. With 2 bases removed from V and 7 bases from J, the gap between germline ends came to 12 bases. The germline V gene has CDR1 SEHNR and CDR2 FQNEAQ (reference sequence). The CDR3: CASSLSRDINSPLHF. CDR3 DNA: TGTGCCAGCAGCTTATCCCGGGACATAAATTCACCCCTCCACTTT.

Regarding this clonotype: Just one base apart from a much larger clone, this may be a read error. The CDR3 sequence: CTSSHVNTEAFF. CDR3 coding DNA: TGTACCAGCAGCCACGTGAACACTGAAGCTTTCTTT. The rearrangement joins TRBV3-1 to TRBJ1-1; D unclear. The V gene's germline CDR1 is LGHDT and CDR2 YNNKEL (reference sequence). This CDR3 comprises 12 residues.

Comment on this clonotype: This may be a read error, as it is one base from a much larger clone. The conserved phenylalanine or tryptophan is not found at the CDR3 terminus, so this likely reflects a read error. This chain uses TRBV18 with TRBJ1-6; D is unclear. CDR1 is KGHSH, CDR2 LQKENI, per germline. V lost 2 bases, J lost 10 bases, and 9 bases lay in between. CDR3 length: 13 residues. In DNA, the CDR3 is TGTGCCAGCTCACCAGGGTTAGGGTCACCCCTCCACCTT. Translated, it gives CASSPGLGSPLHL.

J is TRBJ2-7 and V is TRBV15, with D unresolved. The CDR3 spans 14 residues. Germline CDR1 reads LNHNV; CDR2 reads YYDKDF (reference sequence). Trimming pared 5 bases from V and 5 bases from J, leaving 16 bases between. CDR3 bases: TGTGCCACCAGCTCGAGGTATCGGCCTGACGAGCAGTACTTC. Its protein product is CATSSRYRPDEQYF.

The gene calls are TRBV7-8 and TRBJ1-1; D is unclear. The CDR3 contains 14 residues. The germline gives CDR1 SGHVS, CDR2 FQNEAQ. V was cut by 5 bases and J by 2 bases, with 12 bases left in between. The CDR3: CASSPYGVNTEAFF. The CDR3 nucleotides are TGTGCCAGCAGCCCATACGGGGTCAACACTGAAGCTTTCTTT.

This clonotype was recorded a few times. The chain links TRBV9 to TRBJ1-3; a possible D gene is TRBD1 (6 bases). CDR1 is SGDLS and CDR2 is YYNGEE in the germline V gene. Trimming removed 2 bases from V and 2 bases from J, with 11 bases in between. The CDR3 extends over 15 amino acids. In DNA, the CDR3 is TGTGCCAGCAGCGTGGGGGGCCGGACTGGAAACACCATATATTTT. Translated: CASSVGGRTGNTIYF.

Turning to this clonotype: Possible read error: a much larger clone is one base away. This chain uses TRBV5-5 with TRBJ2-6; D might be TRBD1 (6 bases). The germline gives CDR1 SGHKS, CDR2 YYEKEE (reference sequence). This CDR3 has 16 residues. Here the CDR3 DNA reads TGTGCCAGCAGCAGATTCAGGGGCTCTGGGGCCAGCGTCCTGACTTTC. Residues: CASSRFRGSGASVLTF.

This clonotype was counted ten times or more. The chain joins TRBV20-1 to TRBJ2-7; D call uncertain. CDR1 is DFQATT and CDR2 is SNEGSKA in the germline V gene (reference sequence). V was trimmed by 0 bases and J by 3 bases, leaving 12 bases between them. The CDR3 length is 14 residues. Here the CDR3 DNA reads TGCAGTGCTAGAGATCAGCGAGCTAACTACGAGCAGTACTTC. Translation gives CSARDQRANYEQYF.

Of note for this clonotype: The junction departs from the called germline gene at one end, perhaps through a read error. In nucleotides, the CDR3 is TGTGCCACCAGTGATCGACAGTATTTTCAGTTCTTT. This encodes CATSDRQYFQFF. The chain employs TRBV24-1 and TRBJ2-1; D perhaps matches TRBD1 (5 bases). This CDR3 comprises 12 residues. Germline V lookup: CDR1 KGHDR, CDR2 SFDVKD.

V usage is TRBV18 and J usage is TRBJ1-1, with TRBD1 as a possible D gene (6 bases). There are 12 residues in the CDR3. From germline, CDR1 is KGHSH and CDR2 LQKENI. V dropped 5 bases and J dropped 8 bases, with 12 bases sitting between them. The CDR3 nucleotides are TGTGCCAGCTCATGGACAGCTACAGAAGCTTTCTTT. This translates into CASSWTATEAFF. The full variable domain, completed using reference TRBV18 and TRBJ1-1, is NAGVMQNPRHLVRRRGQEARLRCSPMKGHSHVYWYRQLPEEGLKFMVYLQKENIIDESGMPKERFSAEFPKEGPSILRIQQVVRGDSAAYFCASSWTATEAFFGQGTRLTVV.

There are many counts of this clonotype. The V call is TRBV20-1, the J call TRBJ1-2; 11 bases map to TRBD1. The V segment lost 5 bases and the J segment 2 bases; nucleotides outside the gene matches: 4. This CDR3 contains 14 residues. Germline assignment: CDR1 DFQATT and CDR2 SNEGSKA (reference sequence). The CDR3 loop reads CSALGQGVNYGYTF. The CDR3 nucleotides are TGCAGTGCTTTGGGACAGGGGGTGAACTATGGCTACACCTTC.

This chain links TRBV5-1 with TRBJ2-7; the match to TRBD1 covers 9 bases. The V and J ends lost 0 bases and 3 bases, in that order; junction bases with no gene match: 10. The CDR3 sequence is 17 residues long. Germline loops: CDR1 SGHRS, CDR2 YFSETQ. CDR3 sequence reads: CASSLAGMTGGIYEQYF. CDR3 nucleotides: TGCGCCAGCAGCTTGGCCGGTATGACAGGGGGAATCTACGAGCAGTACTTC.

The chain carries TRBV19 and TRBJ2-2; D gene uncertain. Deletions cut 0 bases from V and 8 bases from J, with 1 base between. This CDR3 has 11 amino acids. Looked up from germline, CDR1 is LNHDA and CDR2 is SQIVND (reference sequence). DNA of the CDR3: TGTGCCAGTAGTATAGAGGGGGAGCTGTTTTTT. It specifies CASSIEGELFF. Full variable domain (outside the CDR3, taken from reference TRBV19 and TRBJ2-2): DGGITQSPKYLFRKEGQNVTLSCEQNLNHDAMYWYRQDPGQGLRLIYYSQIVNDFQKGDIAEGYSVSREKKESFPLTVTSAQKNPTAFYLCASSIEGELFFGEGSRLTVL.